A selection of T cell receptor beta chains follows, all from one sample in a study of early T cells in non-severe SARS-CoV-2 infection. TCRdb reanalysed the 5' RACE reads using MiXCR and keeps one entry per CDR3 protein. Here the sample spans some 81,000 distinct CDR3 sequences, around 16% being singletons. The specimen sequenced was whole blood. The receptors here all came from an adult who was a healthcare worker with PCR-confirmed SARS-CoV-2 infection or an uninfected control (not recorded which). Each CDR3 is given with its conserved first and last residue. The D gene is left open where the match is weak. Expanded clones are given a class, and other clones once, few, many or no size at all.

D: -; V: TRBV11-2; J: TRBJ2-2; size: -; length: 14; CDR3: CASSRNMNTGELFF; DNA: TGTGCCAGCAGCCGAAATATGAACACCGGGGAGCTGTTTTTT
D: -; V: TRBV13; J: TRBJ2-2; size: many; length: 15; CDR3: CAVSRGGENTGELFF; DNA: TGTGCCGTGAGTAGGGGAGGAGAGAACACCGGGGAGCTGTTTTTT
D: -; V: TRBV20-1; J: TRBJ2-7; size: -; length: 12; CDR3: CSAETPGYEQYF; DNA: TGCAGTGCGGAAACCCCAGGTTACGAGCAGTACTTC
D: -; V: TRBV6-6; J: TRBJ2-2; size: few; length: 13; CDR3: CASSNRETGELFF; DNA: TGTGCCAGCAGTAACAGGGAAACCGGGGAGCTGTTTTTT
D: TRBD1; V: TRBV11-2; J: TRBJ1-1; size: many; length: 12; CDR3: CASSPPGQIAFF; DNA: TGTGCCAGCAGCCCGCCGGGACAGATAGCTTTCTTT
D: -; V: TRBV6-5; J: TRBJ1-1; size: -; length: 13; CDR3: CASSYSSGREAFF; DNA: TGTGCCAGCAGTTACTCGAGTGGTAGGGAGGCTTTCTTT
D: -; V: TRBV5-1; J: TRBJ2-3; size: -; length: 17; CDR3: CASSVAKIGRNTDTQYF; DNA: TGCGCCAGCAGCGTGGCAAAGATAGGACGGAACACAGATACGCAGTATTTT
D: -; V: TRBV5-6; J: TRBJ1-2; size: -; length: 14; CDR3: CASSIRGRDLGYTF; DNA: TGTGCCAGCAGCATCCGGGGCAGGGATCTTGGCTACACCTTC
D: -; V: TRBV20-1; J: TRBJ2-5; size: -; length: 12; CDR3: CSASDLGETQYF; DNA: TGCAGTGCTTCCGACCTTGGGGAGACCCAGTACTTC
D: -; V: TRBV3-1; J: TRBJ1-3; size: -; length: 14; CDR3: CASSQEFGLGTIYF; DNA: TGTGCCAGCAGCCAAGAATTCGGTCTTGGGACCATATATTTT
D: TRBD1; V: TRBV11-3; J: TRBJ1-1; size: -; length: 15; CDR3: CASSLTETGYTEAFF; DNA: TGTGCCAGCAGCTTAACCGAGACAGGGTACACTGAAGCTTTCTTT
D: -; V: TRBV14; J: TRBJ1-1; size: few; length: 15; CDR3: CASSQDYSSNTEAFF; DNA: TGTGCCAGCAGCCAAGATTACAGCTCGAACACTGAAGCTTTCTTT
D: TRBD1; V: TRBV7-9; J: TRBJ2-1; size: -; length: 14; CDR3: CASSGPGQSNEQFF; DNA: TGTGCCAGCAGCGGACCGGGACAGAGCAATGAGCAGTTCTTC
D: TRBD1; V: TRBV18; J: TRBJ1-6; size: few; length: 16; CDR3: CASSPSNRGVRSPLHF; DNA: TGTGCCAGCTCACCATCCAACAGGGGGGTAAGATCACCCCTCCACTTT
D: TRBD2; V: TRBV12-3/TRBV12-4; J: TRBJ2-7; size: -; length: 12; CDR3: CASSSQSLAGRF; DNA: TGTGCCAGCAGTTCCCAGTCTCTAGCGGGACGATTC
D: -; V: TRBV30; J: TRBJ1-2; size: many; length: 12; CDR3: CACEGGFFGYTF; DNA: TGTGCCTGTGAGGGGGGTTTCTTCGGCTACACCTTC
D: TRBD1; V: TRBV5-1; J: TRBJ1-1; size: few; length: 16; CDR3: CASSLDRGHGNTEAFF; DNA: TGCGCCAGCAGCTTGGACAGGGGGCATGGGAACACTGAAGCTTTCTTT
D: -; V: TRBV2; J: TRBJ2-3; size: few; length: 13; CDR3: CASSENHPDTQYF; DNA: TGTGCCAGCAGTGAGAACCACCCAGATACGCAGTATTTT
D: TRBD1; V: TRBV29-1; J: TRBJ2-7; size: many; length: 12; CDR3: CSVAGTGREQYF; DNA: TGCAGCGTGGCCGGGACAGGGCGGGAGCAGTACTTC
D: TRBD1; V: TRBV19; J: TRBJ2-2; size: -; length: 16; CDR3: CVSSRMTGGVTGELFF; DNA: TGTGTCAGTAGTAGGATGACAGGGGGTGTCACCGGGGAGCTGTTTTTT
D: -; V: TRBV12-3/TRBV12-4; J: TRBJ2-7; size: -; length: 12; CDR3: CASSRGPYEQYF; DNA: TGTGCCAGCAGCAGGGGACCCTACGAGCAGTACTTC
D: TRBD2; V: TRBV18; J: TRBJ2-1; size: few; length: 18; CDR3: CASSPQMGSGTSYNEQFF; DNA: TGTGCCAGCTCACCCCAGATGGGTAGCGGGACATCCTACAATGAGCAGTTCTTC
D: -; V: TRBV9; J: TRBJ2-7; size: many; length: 14; CDR3: CASSADRFSYEQYF; DNA: TGTGCCAGCAGCGCAGACAGGTTCTCCTACGAGCAGTACTTC
D: -; V: TRBV14; J: TRBJ2-1; size: few; length: 15; CDR3: CASSPLRTPHNEQFF; DNA: TGTGCCAGCAGCCCACTTCGGACTCCCCACAATGAGCAGTTCTTC
D: -; V: TRBV2; J: TRBJ1-5; size: few; length: 16; CDR3: CASSPDRFWGNQPQHF; DNA: TGTGCCAGCAGCCCGGACAGATTTTGGGGCAATCAGCCCCAGCATTTT
D: -; V: TRBV7-9; J: TRBJ1-2; size: -; length: 12; CDR3: CASSPGTGRRTF; DNA: TGTGCCAGCAGCCCCGGGACGGGTCGGCGCACCTTC
D: TRBD2; V: TRBV10-1; J: TRBJ2-1; size: -; length: 16; CDR3: CASSRLAGGPYNEQFF; DNA: TGCGCCAGCAGTAGATTAGCGGGAGGGCCCTACAATGAGCAGTTCTTC
D: TRBD2; V: TRBV10-3; J: TRBJ2-5; size: many; length: 13; CDR3: CATSGGSGETQYF; DNA: TGTGCCACGTCGGGCGGGAGTGGGGAGACCCAGTACTTC
D: -; V: TRBV6-4; J: TRBJ1-2; size: -; length: 13; CDR3: CASSDIPPYGYTF; DNA: TGTGCCAGCAGTGACATCCCCCCCTATGGCTACACCTTC
D: -; V: TRBV18; J: TRBJ1-5; size: -; length: 13; CDR3: CASSRREDEPQHF; DNA: TGTGCCAGCTCACGCCGGGAAGATGAGCCCCAGCATTTT
D: -; V: TRBV12-3/TRBV12-4; J: TRBJ2-5; size: many; length: 13; CDR3: CASSRQIQETQYF; DNA: TGTGCCAGCAGTAGACAGATCCAAGAGACCCAGTACTTC
D: -; V: TRBV28; J: TRBJ2-2; size: once; length: 14; CDR3: CATSRTQNTGELFF; DNA: TGTGCCACCTCTAGGACACAGAACACCGGGGAGCTGTTTTTT
D: -; V: TRBV5-1; J: TRBJ2-1; size: few; length: 13; CDR3: CASSLERGPEQFF; DNA: TGCGCCAGCAGCTTGGAAAGGGGTCCGGAGCAGTTCTTC
D: -; V: TRBV3-1; J: TRBJ2-2; size: few; length: 15; CDR3: CASSQAQAATGELFF; DNA: TGTGCCAGCAGCCAGGCCCAGGCAGCCACCGGGGAGCTGTTTTTT
D: -; V: TRBV29-1; J: TRBJ2-7; size: few; length: 12; CDR3: CSVLAGIYEQYF; DNA: TGCAGCGTTCTTGCCGGAATCTACGAGCAGTACTTC
D: TRBD2; V: TRBV6-4; J: TRBJ2-3; size: few; length: 14; CDR3: CASRHLADTDTQYF; DNA: TGTGCCAGCAGGCACCTAGCGGATACAGATACGCAGTATTTT
D: -; V: TRBV3-1; J: TRBJ2-7; size: few; length: 14; CDR3: CATRPGDFLYEQYF; DNA: TGTGCCACCAGACCGGGGGACTTTCTATACGAGCAGTACTTC
D: -; V: TRBV5-1; J: TRBJ2-3; size: few; length: 16; CDR3: CASSLARGGPTDTQYF; DNA: TGCGCCAGCAGCTTGGCCCGTGGGGGCCCCACAGATACGCAGTATTTT
D: -; V: TRBV2; J: TRBJ2-2; size: -; length: 13; CDR3: CASSEETPGELFF; DNA: TGTGCCAGCAGTGAAGAAACTCCCGGGGAGCTGTTTTTT
D: TRBD1; V: TRBV28; J: TRBJ2-5; size: few; length: 17; CDR3: CASSNPSRTGGKETQYF; DNA: TGTGCCAGCAGCAACCCCTCCCGGACAGGGGGGAAAGAGACCCAGTACTTC
D: -; V: TRBV20-1; J: TRBJ2-3; size: -; length: 14; CDR3: CSAASGDGTDTQYF; DNA: TGCAGTGCTGCGTCGGGAGATGGCACAGATACGCAGTATTTT
D: -; V: TRBV7-2; J: TRBJ2-7; size: many; length: 13; CDR3: CASILPNSYEQYF; DNA: TGTGCCAGCATCCTGCCTAATTCGTACGAGCAGTACTTC
D: -; V: TRBV12-3/TRBV12-4; J: TRBJ2-1; size: -; length: 14; CDR3: CASSLEAWGNEQFF; DNA: TGTGCCAGCAGTTTGGAAGCGTGGGGAAACGAGCAGTTCTTC
D: -; V: TRBV5-8; J: TRBJ1-5; size: -; length: 15; CDR3: CASSFGTTRDQPQHF; DNA: TGTGCCAGCAGCTTTGGCACCACCCGCGATCAGCCCCAGCATTTT